This TCR beta chain was identified in a study of T cell repertoires in cytomegalovirus infection. Across the study: Matching HLA type and CMV infection were both indicated by public TCR beta signatures.

Study-wide points: Cumulative public TCR beta family frequency identified CMV carriers with the relevant HLA. The ex vivo response was dominated by HLA-C-restricted CMV-specific TCR beta clonotypes.

There are 19 residues in the CDR3. Germline V gives CDR1 SGHRS, CDR2 YFSETQ. Trimming at V came to 4 bases and at J to 3 bases, leaving 20 bases not matched to a gene. TCRdb recomputed calls from the reads with MiXCR, one row per CDR3 protein. There are roughly 500,000 distinct CDR3 sequences in the sample; about 11% occur only once, and roughly a tenth lies in the top ten. This clonotype appeared a few times. The antigen is unknown. This chain joins TRBV5-1 and TRBJ2-3; 7 nucleotides agree with TRBD2. Sequencing was done on a sample of PBMCs. The origin of this receptor is a human donor in good health (CMV status not recorded). Some clones in this sample may be carry-over from other donors' samples. CDR3 in amino acids: CASSRTTSLSLGGTDTQYF. For the CDR3, the DNA is TGCGCCAGCAGCCGGACGACTAGCCTCTCCCTTGGCGGGACAGATACGCAGTATTTT.